Shown below are 30 T cell receptor beta chains from a single sample sequenced in a study of T cell responses to AZD1222 COVID-19 vaccine. Assay used: immunoSEQ multiplex PCR; TCRdb lists only in-frame clones, some missing. This table holds more than 75,000 clones, roughly 94% found once. This sample comprised peripheral blood, obtained on day 0 of AZD1222 vaccination. All receptors come from an adult in good health.

The CDR3 spells CASSLKQGTAGYTF. CDR3 coding DNA: TGTGCCAGCAGTTTAAAACAGGGGACGGCTGGCTACACCTTC. The rearrangement joins TRBV27 to TRBJ1-2; 7 bases align to TRBD1. The CDR3 covers 14 residues. V lost 2 bases and J lost 7; bases outside the gene matches: 7. Germline CDR1 reads MNHEY; CDR2 reads SMNVEV (reference sequence).

The CDR3 nucleotides read TGTGCCAGCAAGGGGACTAGCGGGAGCGTCGGGGAGCTGTTTTTT. Translated, it gives CASKGTSGSVGELFF. The chain links TRBV3-1 (or the pseudogene TRBV3-2) to TRBJ2-2, with 14 bases matching TRBD2. Trimming cost V 7 bases and J 7 bases; bases outside gene matches: 5. CDR1 LGHDT and CDR2 YNNKEL come from the germline V gene (reference sequence). The length of the CDR3 is 15 residues.

V gene TRBV5-8 combines with J gene TRBJ2-1; no clear D. The CDR3 contains 15 residues. Germline values: CDR1 SGHTS, CDR2 YDEGEE. The V end was cut by 0 bases, the J end by 0 bases, with 7 bases between. This CDR3 reads CASSLAASSYNEQFF. Here the CDR3 DNA reads TGTGCCAGCAGCTTGGCCGCTAGCTCCTACAATGAGCAGTTCTTC.

CDR3 coding DNA: TGTGCCAGCAGCCCCGGGAGAGGTTCCTACGAGCAGTACTTC. Protein product: CASSPGRGSYEQYF. The V and J genes are TRBV9 and TRBJ2-7; D is perhaps TRBD2 (6 bases). V shed 4 bases and J shed 1 base, with 12 bases lying between them. CDR1 and CDR2 from the germline V gene are SGDLS and YYNGEE. The CDR3 is made up of 14 amino acids.

CDR3 in DNA: TGTGCCAGCAGCTTAGGTACGGGTTTCATCTACAATGAGCAGTTCTTC. Translating gives CASSLGTGFIYNEQFF. The chain joins TRBV7-9 to TRBJ2-1, with D unresolved. Germline V lookup: CDR1 SEHNR, CDR2 FQNEAQ (reference sequence). The CDR3 runs to 16 residues. V was pared by 1 base and J by 3 bases, with 13 bases between.

V usage is TRBV27 and J usage is TRBJ2-7, with TRBD2 identical over 11 bases. V was pared by 4 bases and J by 5 bases, with 10 bases of the junction left unmatched. The CDR3 is 16 residues long. Germline CDR1 MNHEY, CDR2 SMNVEV (reference sequence). The CDR3: CASSSLTSGSSHEQYF. The CDR3 DNA sequence: TGTGCCAGCAGTTCCCTAACTAGCGGGAGTTCCCACGAGCAGTACTTC.

V and J are TRBV20-1 and TRBJ1-5, with D hard to call. Trimming shortened V by 3 bases and J by 8 bases, and 11 bases separated the two germline ends. Per the germline V gene, CDR1 is DFQATT and CDR2 is SNEGSKA (reference sequence). The CDR3 length is 12 residues. CDR3 nucleotides: TGCAGTGCTAGTTTTTTCCCCGAGCCCCAGCATTTT. Protein: CSASFFPEPQHF.

This rearrangement joins TRBV4-2 to TRBJ1-4; no firm D call. CDR1 and CDR2 (germline): LGHNA, YNFKEQ. Trimming took 3 bases from V and 7 from J, leaving 12 bases between them. The CDR3 is made up of 14 amino acids. CDR3 DNA sequence: TGTGCCAGCAGCCAGTTGGGGTTTTCTGAAAAACTGTTTTTT. Translated: CASSQLGFSEKLFF.

On this clone itself: The same CDR3 also results from other DNA sequences found in this sample. The chain links TRBV5-1 to TRBJ2-1, with 11 nucleotides matching TRBD2. CDR1 is SGHRS and CDR2 is YFSETQ in the germline V gene. CDR3 length: 16 residues. Trimming took 0 bases from V and 4 from J; bases not matched to a gene: 3. The CDR3 reads CASSLGTSGSYNEQFF. The CDR3, as DNA: TGCGCCAGCAGCTTGGGAACTAGCGGGAGTTACAATGAGCAGTTCTTC.

The rearrangement uses TRBV11-2 and TRBJ2-3, with D maybe TRBD2 (6 bases). The ends were cut back, 2 bases at V and 5 bases at J, with 23 bases in the middle. CDR1 is SGHAT and CDR2 is FQNNGV in the germline V gene. CDR3 length equals 18 residues. For the CDR3, the DNA is TGTGCCAGCAGCTTATTTACGGGACTTCTCCCACCAGAAGATACGCAGTATTTT. This gives the protein CASSLFTGLLPPEDTQYF.

J is TRBJ1-6 and V is TRBV18; no firm D call. The CDR3 totals 16 residues. Trimming removed 6 bases from V and 5 bases from J, with 17 bases in between. The germline V gene encodes CDR1 KGHSH and CDR2 LQKENI. The CDR3 region is CASSSLAPLNNSPLHF. The CDR3 DNA reads as TGTGCCAGCTCCTCCCTGGCGCCGCTCAATAATTCACCCCTCCACTTT.

The chain employs TRBV3-1 (or the pseudogene TRBV3-2) and TRBJ2-3; 10 bases map to TRBD1. The CDR3 spans 16 residues. The V and J ends lost 3 bases and 7 bases, in that order; junction bases with no gene match: 10. CDR1 is LGHDT and CDR2 is YNNKEL in the germline V gene (reference sequence). The CDR3 loop is CASSQYRQGASNTQYF. In DNA, the CDR3 is TGTGCCAGCAGCCAGTATAGACAGGGGGCTTCGAATACGCAGTATTTT.

The gene calls are TRBV6-5 and TRBJ2-7, with D unresolved. V lost 0 bases, J lost 10 bases, and 13 bases lay in between. The CDR3 is 13 amino acids. The germline V gene encodes CDR1 MNHEY and CDR2 SVGAGI. The CDR3 region has the DNA TGTGCCAGCAGTTACTCGGAAGCCTTCCCCCAGTACTTC. Residues: CASSYSEAFPQYF.

The V call is TRBV21-1, the J call TRBJ2-3; the table gives TRBD2 as D, unverified against the DNA. TRBV21-1 counts as a pseudogene. This CDR3 has 19 residues. The CDR3 bases are TGTGCCAGCAGCGCTCTAAAGGGTCAGCTGACTAGAAGGACAGATACGCAGTATTTT. Translated: CASSALKGQLTRRTDTQYF.

The chain has TRBV9 and TRBJ2-3, with D hard to call. V lost 0 bases and J 4 bases, leaving 9 bases between the germline ends. This CDR3 region has 14 residues. Germline CDR1 is SGDLS and CDR2 is YYNGEE. CDR3 residues: CASSVGWVPDTQYF. The CDR3 DNA sequence: TGTGCCAGCAGCGTAGGGTGGGTCCCAGATACGCAGTATTTT. The variable domain in full, completed from reference TRBV9 and TRBJ2-3, reads DSGVTQTPKHLITATGQRVTLRCSPRSGDLSVYWYQQSLDQGLQFLIQYYNGEERAKGNILERFSAQQFPDLHSELNLSSLELGDSALYFCASSVGWVPDTQYFGPGTRLTVL.

The chain couples TRBV6-1 to TRBJ2-3; 10 nucleotides match TRBD2. Germline CDR1 is MNHNS and CDR2 is SASEGT. With V trimmed by 2 bases and J by 4 bases, 6 bases remained unmatched. This CDR3 is 16 amino acids long. The CDR3 loop is CASSEFYGTSADTQYF. CDR3 DNA: TGTGCCAGCAGTGAATTTTACGGGACTAGCGCAGATACGCAGTATTTT.

The chain carries TRBV18 and TRBJ2-7; D not certain. Germline CDR1 is KGHSH and CDR2 is LQKENI. Trimming left V 8 bases short and J 1 base short, with 3 bases between. The CDR3 has 10 amino acids. CDR3 sequence reads: CASPSYEQYF. The CDR3 bases are TGTGCCAGCCCTTCCTACGAGCAGTACTTC.

The V and J genes are TRBV6-5 and TRBJ2-1, with TRBD2 matching 11 bases. There are 16 residues in the CDR3. From germline, CDR1 is MNHEY and CDR2 SVGAGI. V was clipped by 7 bases and J by 8 bases; unmatched bases: 13. CDR3 nucleotides: TGTGCCAGCATTTCCTCGACTAGCGGGGCGTTGGATGAGCAGTTCTTC. This gives the protein CASISSTSGALDEQFF.

The CDR3 protein is CASSRYRGRRDTQYF. The CDR3 DNA reads as TGTGCCAGCAGCCGATACAGGGGCAGAAGAGATACGCAGTATTTT. The gene calls are TRBV7-8 and TRBJ2-3, with TRBD1 matching over 7 bases. Germline CDR1 is SGHVS and CDR2 is FQNEAQ. The CDR3 contains 15 residues. V lost 5 bases to trimming and J lost 5 bases; unmatched junction nucleotides: 10.

The rearrangement links TRBV2 to TRBJ1-1, with D possibly TRBD1 on 6 matching bases. The germline V and J ends were trimmed by 7 bases and 1 base, with 13 bases remaining between them. The CDR3 contains 14 residues. Germline V gene lookup returns CDR1 SNHLY and CDR2 FYNNEI. The CDR3 DNA is TGTGCCAGCACTCTTGGGACACCGAACACTGAAGCTTTCTTT. It translates to CASTLGTPNTEAFF.

This chain links TRBV2 with TRBJ1-2, with D perhaps matching TRBD1 (5 bases). There are 12 residues in the CDR3. The V end was cut by 6 bases, the J end by 8 bases, with 13 bases between. Germline V gene lookup returns CDR1 SNHLY and CDR2 FYNNEI. CDR3 loop: CASRTEPVGYTF. In DNA, the CDR3 is TGTGCCAGCAGGACAGAACCCGTGGGCTACACCTTC.

This chain links TRBV5-1 with TRBJ2-7, with D perhaps TRBD2 (6 bases). CDR3 size: 17 residues. Germline V gives CDR1 SGHRS, CDR2 YFSETQ. V was cut by 3 bases and J by 0 bases, with 19 bases left in between. The DNA of the CDR3 is TGCGCCAGCAGCTCCATCTCCGGAGGGTTGAGCTCCTACGAGCAGTACTTC. As protein: CASSSISGGLSSYEQYF.

CDR3 coding DNA: TGTGCCTGGAGTCGACCGGACGGGGGTTACGAGCAGTACTTC. Its protein is CAWSRPDGGYEQYF. The genes are TRBV30 and TRBJ2-7; TRBD2 might be the D (6 bases). The germline V gene has CDR1 GTSNPN and CDR2 SVGIG (reference sequence). V lost 2 bases to trimming and J lost 4 bases, with 15 bases between them. The CDR3 is 14 amino acids.

This clone was seen once. The gene calls are TRBV3-1 (or the pseudogene TRBV3-2) and TRBJ1-5; D is ambiguous. The CDR3 covers 15 residues. The V gene's germline CDR1 is LGHDT and CDR2 YNNKEL (reference sequence). V lost 0 bases and J lost 7, with 13 bases in between. The CDR3 DNA reads TGTGCCAGCAGCCAAGAGCCAAGCAGTACACAGCCCCAGCATTTT. Translated, it gives CASSQEPSSTQPQHF.

The chain couples TRBV14 to TRBJ2-7, with a weak D call TRBD1 (5 bases). This CDR3 has 12 amino acids. V lost 3 bases and J 12 bases, leaving 15 bases between the germline ends. Per the germline V gene, CDR1 is SGHDN and CDR2 is FVKESK. The chain's CDR3 is CASSQGRVRLYF. CDR3 in DNA: TGTGCCAGCAGCCAGGGCAGGGTCCGACTGTACTTC.

The gene calls are TRBV7-6 and TRBJ1-6, with 8 bases aligning to TRBD1. Germline V lookup: CDR1 SGHVS, CDR2 FNYEAQ. The CDR3 is 15 amino acids. V lost 5 bases, J lost 4 bases, and 4 bases stayed unmatched. In DNA form, the CDR3 reads TGTGCCAGCAGCCGTAGGACAGGGTATAATTCACCCCTCCACTTT. As protein: CASSRRTGYNSPLHF.

The chain couples TRBV19 to TRBJ1-1, with 7 positions matching TRBD1. The J segment lost 5 bases and the V segment lost 5 bases, leaving 5 bases of the junction unmatched. CDR1 is LNHDA and CDR2 is SQIVND in the germline V gene (reference sequence). The CDR3 is 13 amino acids. The CDR3, as DNA: TGTGCCAGTAGTCCAGGGGGAAAGACTGAAGCTTTCTTT. Its protein product is CASSPGGKTEAFF.

The chain is built from TRBV5-1 and TRBJ2-7; 9 bases are shared with TRBD1. The length of the CDR3 is 15 residues. V was clipped by 4 bases and J by 5 bases; unmatched bases: 10. Germline V gene lookup returns CDR1 SGHRS and CDR2 YFSETQ. The CDR3: CASSASGTGFHEQYF. The CDR3 region has the DNA TGCGCCAGCAGCGCCTCCGGGACAGGGTTCCACGAGCAGTACTTC.

The chain employs TRBV27 and TRBJ2-7; 8 bases are a match to TRBD1. CDR1 and CDR2 (germline): MNHEY, SMNVEV (reference sequence). Losses at the gene ends were 6 bases for V and 1 base for J; bases not matched to a gene: 5. The CDR3 is 14 residues long. The CDR3 protein is CASRAGTGSYEQYF. CDR3 DNA sequence: TGTGCCAGCAGGGCCGGGACAGGATCCTACGAGCAGTACTTC.

The V gene is TRBV28, the J gene TRBJ2-5; possibly TRBD2 for D (6 bases). This CDR3 has 14 amino acids. Per germline, CDR1 MDHEN and CDR2 SYDVKM. The ends were cut back, 1 base at V and 1 base at J, with 7 bases in the middle. Here the CDR3 reads CASSLLGGQETQYF. In nucleotides, the CDR3 is TGTGCCAGCAGTTTATTGGGGGGCCAAGAGACCCAGTACTTC.